In this sample, the clone carrying this T cell receptor beta chain turned up a few times. As yet, its antigen is unknown. This sample is drawn from a study of cytomegalovirus exposure and HLA in healthy donors. V lost 2 bases and J lost 8, with 15 bases in between. There are 15 residues in the CDR3. CDR1 is SGHAT, CDR2 FQNNGV, per germline. General study findings and limits: Three CMV-associated chains were confirmed in vitro to be specific for CMV antigens.

The table came from immunoSEQ multiplex PCR; TCRdb's copy has only in-frame clones and leaves some out. The sample yields more than 75,000 clones, approximately 93% seen once. The TCR originated in a man younger than 30 in good health and CMV-seronegative. Sequencing was done on a sample of PBMCs. This rearrangement joins TRBV11-2 to TRBJ1-4; D gene ambiguous. DNA of the CDR3: TGTGCCAGCAGCTTAAGAGGAGGGAAGTACGAAAAACTGTTTTTT. Amino acids: CASSLRGGKYEKLFF.